These 23 T cell receptor beta chains share one sample of origin, sequenced in a study of T cells in Graves' hyperthyroidism and ophthalmopathy. The investigators amplified TCR beta CDR3 regions from RNA transcripts. The study used the HTBI primer set for a first-round RT-PCR of the TCR CDR3. Each CDR3 protein is one row after TCRdb ran MiXCR on the multiplex PCR reads. Among over 550,000 distinct CDR3 sequences listed, approximately 16% were seen once. Sequenced: blood. Every receptor here comes from a woman aged 18-29 years with Graves' hyperthyroidism.

This sequence joins TRBV9 and TRBJ1-5; possible D gene TRBD1, 6 bases. Germline CDR1 is SGDLS and CDR2 is YYNGEE. Trimming took off 4 bases at V and 2 bases at J, with 10 bases between the two ends. This CDR3 is built from 14 residues. The CDR3 sequence: CASSLDSGNQPQHF. CDR3 in DNA: TGTGCCAGCAGCCTGGACAGTGGCAATCAGCCCCAGCATTTT.

The chain has TRBV10-2 and TRBJ1-2; D is unclear. The CDR3 contains 13 residues. Germline V CDR1 and CDR2: WSHSY, SAAADI. The V gene lost 4 bases and the J gene lost 6 bases, with 12 bases spanning the gap. CDR3 region: CASSAGVWDGYTF. CDR3 in DNA: TGCGCCAGCAGTGCGGGTGTATGGGATGGCTACACCTTC.

This clonotype was seen ten or more times. The chain recombines TRBV28 with TRBJ1-2; no reliable D call. Germline lookup yields CDR1 MDHEN and CDR2 SYDVKM. Trimming stripped 9 bases from V and 2 bases from J, with 7 bases between. CDR3 length equals 11 residues. The CDR3 spells CASESNYGYTF. For the CDR3, the DNA is TGTGCCAGTGAGAGCAACTATGGCTACACCTTC.

Note on this clonotype: Just one base apart from a much larger clone, this may be a read error. Likely a read error: the CDR3 ends without its conserved phenylalanine or tryptophan. The chain couples TRBV28 to TRBJ1-1; no reliable D call. The CDR3 has 14 amino acids. Germline CDR1 reads MDHEN; CDR2 reads SYDVKM. The ends were cut back, 3 bases at V and 2 bases at J, with 10 bases in the middle. The CDR3 region has the DNA TGTGCCAGCAGTTTTCTGGGGTCCAACACTGAAGCTTTCCTT. It specifies CASSFLGSNTEAFL.

This clonotype was counted between two and nine times. This chain links TRBV6-2 or TRBV6-3 with TRBJ2-2; 9 nucleotides align to TRBD1. CDR3 length: 18 residues. The V gene end was trimmed by 4 bases and the J gene end by 0 bases; junction bases not matched to a gene: 9. Germline lookup yields CDR1 MNHEY and CDR2 SVGEGT. The CDR3 sequence: CASSSLKQGATNTGELFF. For the CDR3, the DNA is TGTGCCAGCAGTTCGCTAAAACAGGGGGCCACGAACACCGGGGAGCTGTTTTTT.

Many counts were recorded for this clonotype. J is TRBJ2-7 and V is TRBV3-1; 13 bases are shared with TRBD2. CDR3 length: 15 residues. Trimming took 4 bases from V and 6 from J; bases not matched to a gene: 6. Germline lookup yields CDR1 LGHDT and CDR2 YNNKEL (reference sequence). The CDR3 coding sequence is TGTGCCAGCAGCCTCGGGACTAGCGGGAAGGTCGAGCAGTACTTC. This codes for CASSLGTSGKVEQYF.

Concerning this clonotype itself: Possible read error: a much larger clone is one base away. The J gene is TRBJ2-1, the V gene TRBV12-5; maybe TRBD2 (6 bases). Gene TRBJ2-7 matches the end of the DNA better, so the J call may be wrong. Germline loops: CDR1 LGHNT, CDR2 FRNRAP. The CDR3 runs 19 residues. The CDR3 sequence is CASGLASSFLGEENNEQYF. The CDR3 DNA sequence: TGTGCTAGTGGTTTGGCCTCCTCCTTTTTGGGGGAGGAAAACAATGAGCAGTACTTC.

This clonotype was recorded many times. The J gene is TRBJ2-7, the V gene TRBV7-9; 7 bases are a match to TRBD1. With V trimmed by 8 bases and J by 5 bases, 9 bases remained unmatched. CDR1 is SEHNR and CDR2 is FQNEAQ in the germline V gene (reference sequence). The CDR3 is 13 residues long. CDR3 sequence (DNA): TGTGCCAGCCATCGACAGGGTGGCGACGAGCAGTACTTC. It yields the protein CASHRQGGDEQYF.

The V gene is TRBV7-9, the J gene TRBJ1-2; TRBD1 matches 9 bases. The CDR3 extends over 15 amino acids. Germline loops: CDR1 SEHNR, CDR2 FQNEAQ (reference sequence). V lost 5 bases, J lost 4 bases, and 8 bases stayed unmatched. The CDR3 reads CASSNPRTGVYGYTF. The CDR3 bases are TGTGCCAGCAGCAACCCAAGGACAGGGGTCTATGGCTACACCTTC. Using reference TRBV7-9 and TRBJ1-2 for the parts outside the CDR3, the full variable domain is DTGVSQNPRHKITKRGQNVTFRCDPISEHNRLYWYRQTLGQGPEFLTYFQNEAQLEKSRLLSDRFSAERPKGSFSTLEIQRTEQGDSAMYLCASSNPRTGVYGYTFGSGTRLTVV.

The rearrangement uses TRBV19 and TRBJ1-1, with 7 bases matching TRBD1. This CDR3 has 15 residues. After removal of 9 bases from V and 1 base from J, the junction contained 11 bases not matched to a gene. Germline loops: CDR1 LNHDA, CDR2 SQIVND (reference sequence). This chain's CDR3 is CASRQGAVTNTEAFF. CDR3 in DNA: TGTGCCAGCCGACAGGGAGCCGTAACGAACACTGAAGCTTTCTTT.

The table lists this clonotype with many counts. The gene calls are TRBV7-9 and TRBJ1-5, with D perhaps TRBD1 (6 bases). The CDR3 contains 13 residues. Germline assignment: CDR1 SEHNR and CDR2 FQNEAQ (reference sequence). Trimming pared 5 bases from V and 7 bases from J, leaving 12 bases between. Here the CDR3 reads CASSKQGSQPQHF. CDR3 in DNA: TGTGCCAGCAGCAAACAGGGATCACAGCCCCAGCATTTT.

CDR3 in amino acids: CASSNQGALSTEAFF. In DNA, the CDR3 is TGTGCCAGCAGCAACCAGGGGGCACTGAGCACTGAAGCTTTCTTT. This chain links TRBV7-9 with TRBJ1-1, with 8 bases that match TRBD1. From germline, CDR1 is SEHNR and CDR2 FQNEAQ (reference sequence). The CDR3 sequence is 15 residues long. Germline trimming cut 5 bases from V and 4 bases from J; bases unmatched to any gene: 9.

This clonotype was seen repeatedly, ten times or more. V and J are TRBV7-2 and TRBJ1-4, with TRBD1 matching 8 bases. The V segment lost 6 bases and the J segment 7 bases; nucleotides outside the gene matches: 7. CDR3 size: 14 residues. From germline, CDR1 is SGHTA and CDR2 FQGNSA. Here the CDR3 DNA reads TGTGCCAGCAGAACCGGACAGGGTATTGAAAAACTGTTTTTT. Translating it yields CASRTGQGIEKLFF.

This clonotype was counted ten times or more. This chain connects TRBV27 to TRBJ1-1; possible D gene TRBD1, 5 bases. The CDR3 runs to 15 residues. Germline values: CDR1 MNHEY, CDR2 SMNVEV (reference sequence). V lost 8 bases, J lost 1 base, and 17 bases lay in between. The DNA of the CDR3 is TGTGCCAGCCCGAGGGCCGGACAACAGAACACTGAAGCTTTCTTT. Its protein product is CASPRAGQQNTEAFF.

This clonotype was found many times. The chain combines TRBV7-9 with TRBJ2-5, with 10 bases that match TRBD2. The CDR3 is 16 amino acids. The germline CDR1 and CDR2 sequences are SEHNR and FQNEAQ (reference sequence). Trimming cost V 7 bases and J 5 bases; bases outside gene matches: 13. The CDR3, as DNA: TGTGCCAGCACTACTACCAGCGGGAGGGCCTTGGAGACCCAGTACTTC. Amino acid sequence: CASTTTSGRALETQYF. Full variable domain (rest looked up from reference TRBV7-9 and TRBJ2-5): DTGVSQNPRHKITKRGQNVTFRCDPISEHNRLYWYRQTLGQGPEFLTYFQNEAQLEKSRLLSDRFSAERPKGSFSTLEIQRTEQGDSAMYLCASTTTSGRALETQYFGPGTRLLVL.

This clonotype was picked up many times. CDR3 nucleotide sequence: TGTGCCAGCATCCACTTGAGGACAGGCAAAAGGGAGCAGTACTTC. Amino acids: CASIHLRTGKREQYF. The chain employs TRBV28 and TRBJ2-7, with 7 bases matching TRBD1. CDR1 and CDR2 (germline): MDHEN, SYDVKM. The CDR3 covers 15 residues. Trimming at V came to 7 bases and at J to 7 bases, leaving 16 bases not matched to a gene.

This clonotype was detected ten times or more. The chain is built from TRBV12-5 and TRBJ1-1; TRBD1 matches at 8 bases. This CDR3 is built from 15 residues. V trimming: 6 bases; J trimming: 5 bases; junction bases outside the gene matches: 11. Germline V gives CDR1 LGHNT, CDR2 FRNRAP. The CDR3 loop is CASGQSWTGQTEAFF. Written as DNA, the CDR3 is TGTGCTAGTGGCCAATCCTGGACAGGGCAGACTGAAGCTTTCTTT. The full variable domain, in which reference TRBV12-5 and TRBJ1-1 provide the parts outside the CDR3, is DARVTQTPRHKVTEMGQEVTMRCQPILGHNTVFWYRQTMMQGLELLAYFRNRAPLDDSGMPKDRFSAEMPDATLATLKIQPSEPRDSAVYFCASGQSWTGQTEAFFGQGTRLTVV.

This clonotype was observed many times. J is TRBJ2-7 and V is TRBV5-1, with 14 bases identical to TRBD2. Germline CDR1 is SGHRS and CDR2 is YFSETQ. V dropped 4 bases and J dropped 4; count of bases not matched to a gene: 10. This CDR3 has 17 amino acids. CDR3 sequence reads: CASSPRLAGGGAYEQYF. The CDR3 nucleotides are TGCGCCAGCAGCCCAAGACTAGCGGGAGGGGGGGCATACGAGCAGTACTTC.

At least ten counts were recorded for this clonotype. The genes are TRBV6-2 or TRBV6-3 and TRBJ2-7; D possibly corresponds to TRBD1 (7 bases). Germline V CDR1 and CDR2: MNHEY, SVGEGT. Trimming stripped 8 bases from V and 6 bases from J, with 14 bases between. The CDR3 has 12 residues. The CDR3 bases are TGTGCCAGCCGGGACAGAGCGGGCGAGCAGTACTTC. It specifies CASRDRAGEQYF.

The chain combines TRBV5-1 with TRBJ2-1, with 7 positions matching TRBD1. This CDR3 is built from 15 residues. V lost 0 bases to trimming and J lost 7 bases; unmatched junction nucleotides: 7. Germline loops: CDR1 SGHRS, CDR2 YFSETQ. The CDR3 protein is CASSLVLGQSNEQFF. The CDR3 DNA reads as TGCGCCAGCAGCTTGGTCCTGGGACAGTCTAATGAGCAGTTCTTC.

This clonotype was detected ten times or more. The chain combines TRBV13 with TRBJ2-3; 11 nucleotides align to TRBD2. With V trimmed by 6 bases and J by 5 bases, 7 bases remained unmatched. This CDR3 has 15 amino acids. CDR1 is PRHDT, CDR2 FYEKMQ, per germline (reference sequence). The CDR3 DNA is TGTGCCAGCAGGGCGACTAGCGGGGACGAAGATACGCAGTATTTT. The encoded protein is CASRATSGDEDTQYF.

This clonotype was detected many times. V and J are TRBV2 and TRBJ1-5, with 7 bases fitting TRBD1. Per the germline V gene, CDR1 is SNHLY and CDR2 is FYNNEI. V was pared by 6 bases and J by 5 bases, with 7 bases of the junction left unmatched. The CDR3 is made up of 14 amino acids. CDR3 sequence (DNA): TGTGCCAGCAGCCCTGACAGGGTGGATCAGCCCCAGCATTTT. Residues: CASSPDRVDQPQHF.

The rearrangement links TRBV4-3 to TRBJ1-5; TRBD1 is a possible D gene (5 bases). The CDR3 runs 15 residues. CDR1 and CDR2 from the germline V gene are LGHNA and YSLEER. The V gene lost 4 bases and the J gene lost 3 bases, with 13 bases spanning the gap. This CDR3 reads CASSRGRGPNQPQHF. The CDR3 coding sequence is TGCGCCAGCAGCCGAGGGCGGGGACCCAATCAGCCCCAGCATTTT.